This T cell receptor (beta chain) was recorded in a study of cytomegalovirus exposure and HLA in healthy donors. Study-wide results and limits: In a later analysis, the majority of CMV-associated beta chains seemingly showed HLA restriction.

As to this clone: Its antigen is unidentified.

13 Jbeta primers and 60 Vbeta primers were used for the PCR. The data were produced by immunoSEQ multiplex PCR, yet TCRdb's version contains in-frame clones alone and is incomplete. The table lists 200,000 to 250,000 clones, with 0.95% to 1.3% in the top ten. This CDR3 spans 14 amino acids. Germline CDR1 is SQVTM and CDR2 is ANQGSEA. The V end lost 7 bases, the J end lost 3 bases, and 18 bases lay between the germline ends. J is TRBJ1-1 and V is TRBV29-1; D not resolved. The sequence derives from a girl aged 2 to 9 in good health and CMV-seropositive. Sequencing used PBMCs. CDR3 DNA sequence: TGCAGCGCCAGCCCGGGAGGAGGCGACACTGAAGCTTTCTTT. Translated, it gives CSASPGGGDTEAFF. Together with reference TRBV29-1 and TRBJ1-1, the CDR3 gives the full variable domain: SAVISQKPSRDICQRGTSLTIQCQVDSQVTMMFWYRQQPGQSLTLIATANQGSEATYESGFVIDKFPISRPNLTFSTLTVSNMSPEDSSIYLCSASPGGGDTEAFFGQGTRLTVV.